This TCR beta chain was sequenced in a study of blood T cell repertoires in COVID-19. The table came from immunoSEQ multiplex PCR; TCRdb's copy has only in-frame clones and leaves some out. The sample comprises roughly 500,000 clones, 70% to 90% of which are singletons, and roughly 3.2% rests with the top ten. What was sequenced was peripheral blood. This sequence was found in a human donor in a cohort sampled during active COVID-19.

In DNA form, the CDR3 reads TGTGCCAGCAGTTACTCCCCAGGGGCCACTCTCACCATATATTTT. This encodes CASSYSPGATLTIYF. The rearrangement joins TRBV6-5 to TRBJ1-3; weak D call: TRBD1 (6 bases). Trimming took 0 bases from V and 9 from J, leaving 15 bases between them. CDR3 size: 15 residues. CDR1 is MNHEY and CDR2 is SVGAGI in the germline V gene.